This T cell receptor beta chain is drawn from a study of CD8 T cells in ankylosing spondylitis. Regarding the study as a whole: Reactive arthritis synovial fluid and blood previously showed some of these motif variants.

TCRdb called the 5' RACE reads again in MiXCR, with one record for every CDR3 protein. The sample lists 50,000 to 70,000 distinct CDR3 sequences, 6% to 8% occurring once. Trimming took 1 base from V and 3 from J, leaving 13 bases between them. The CDR3 has 16 residues. Germline V gene sequence: CDR1 MNHNS, CDR2 SASEGT. Comments on this clonotype: The antigen is not known.

The sequence was obtained from a male donor with ankylosing spondylitis. The rearrangement joins TRBV6-1 to TRBJ1-3, with a possible D match to TRBD1 (5 bases). Sequencing used synovial fluid, either unsorted or a sorted T cell fraction (not recorded which). The CDR3 nucleotides are TGTGCCAGCAGTGAAGTGGCAGGGACGGATGGAAACACCATATATTTT. It translates to CASSEVAGTDGNTIYF.